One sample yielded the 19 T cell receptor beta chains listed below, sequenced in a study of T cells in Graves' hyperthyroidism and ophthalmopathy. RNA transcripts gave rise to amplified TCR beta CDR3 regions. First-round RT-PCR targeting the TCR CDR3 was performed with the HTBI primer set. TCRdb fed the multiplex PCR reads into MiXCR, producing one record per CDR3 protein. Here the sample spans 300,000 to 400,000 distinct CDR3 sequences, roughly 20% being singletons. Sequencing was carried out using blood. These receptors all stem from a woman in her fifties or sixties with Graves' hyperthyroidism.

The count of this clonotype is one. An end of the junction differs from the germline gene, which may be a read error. The CDR3 region has the DNA TGCGCCAGCAGCCAAGAGCGAGGGGGACTGAACAATGAGCAGTCCTTC. It translates to CASSQERGGLNNEQSF. The chain carries TRBV4-1 and TRBJ2-1; TRBD1 or TRBD2 may be the D gene (6 bases each). From germline, CDR1 is MGHRA and CDR2 YSYEKL. This CDR3 has 16 amino acids.

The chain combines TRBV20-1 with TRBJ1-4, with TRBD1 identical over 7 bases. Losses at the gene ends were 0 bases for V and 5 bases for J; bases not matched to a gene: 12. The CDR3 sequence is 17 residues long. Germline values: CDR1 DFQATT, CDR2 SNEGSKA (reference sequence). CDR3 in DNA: TGCAGTGCTAGAGATCCCCGCGGACAGGACGGGAATGAAAAACTGTTTTTT. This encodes CSARDPRGQDGNEKLFF.

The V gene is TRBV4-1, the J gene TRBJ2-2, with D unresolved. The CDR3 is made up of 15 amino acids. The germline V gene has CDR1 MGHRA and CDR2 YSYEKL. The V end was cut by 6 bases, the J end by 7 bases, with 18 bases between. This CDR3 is CASRAAPQSVGELFF. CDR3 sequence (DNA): TGCGCCAGCAGGGCGGCCCCTCAGTCCGTCGGGGAGCTGTTTTTT.

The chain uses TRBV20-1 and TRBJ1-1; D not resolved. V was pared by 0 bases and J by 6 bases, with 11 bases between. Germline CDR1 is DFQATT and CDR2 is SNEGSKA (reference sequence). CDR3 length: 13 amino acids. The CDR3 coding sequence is TGCAGTGCTAGAGATGACCTCTCGCCTGAAGCTTTCTTT. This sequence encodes CSARDDLSPEAFF.

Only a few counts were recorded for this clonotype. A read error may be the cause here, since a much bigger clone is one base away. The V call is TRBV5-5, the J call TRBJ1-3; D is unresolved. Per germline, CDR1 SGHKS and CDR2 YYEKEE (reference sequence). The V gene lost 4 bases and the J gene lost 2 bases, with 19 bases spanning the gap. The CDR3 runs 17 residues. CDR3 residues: CASSIVETLTPGNTIYF. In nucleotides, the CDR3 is TGTGCCAGCAGCATAGTGGAGACGCTGACGCCTGGAAACACCATATATTTT.

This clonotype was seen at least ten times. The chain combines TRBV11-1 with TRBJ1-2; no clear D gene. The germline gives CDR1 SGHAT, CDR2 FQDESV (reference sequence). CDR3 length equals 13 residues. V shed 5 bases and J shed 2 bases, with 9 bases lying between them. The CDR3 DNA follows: TGTGCCAGCAGCACCCCTGGGAACTATGGCTACACCTTC. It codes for CASSTPGNYGYTF.

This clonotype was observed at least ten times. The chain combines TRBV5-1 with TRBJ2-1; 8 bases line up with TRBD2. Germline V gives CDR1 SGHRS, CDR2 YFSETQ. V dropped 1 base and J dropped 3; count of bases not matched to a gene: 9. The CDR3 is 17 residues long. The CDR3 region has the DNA TGCGCCAGCAGCTTGAGCTGGAGCGGGAGCCTCTACAATGAGCAGTTCTTC. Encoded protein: CASSLSWSGSLYNEQFF.

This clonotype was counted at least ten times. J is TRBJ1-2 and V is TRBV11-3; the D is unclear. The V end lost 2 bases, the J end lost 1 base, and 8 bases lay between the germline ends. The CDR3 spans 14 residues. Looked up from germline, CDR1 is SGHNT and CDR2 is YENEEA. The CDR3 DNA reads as TGTGCCAGCAGCTTAAAAACCAATAACTATGGCTACACCTTC. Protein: CASSLKTNNYGYTF.

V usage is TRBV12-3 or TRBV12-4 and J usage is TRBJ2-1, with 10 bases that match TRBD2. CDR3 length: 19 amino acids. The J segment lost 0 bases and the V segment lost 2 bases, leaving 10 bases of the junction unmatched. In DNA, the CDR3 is TGTGCCAGCAGTTTATACCATAGCGGGGGGCTGAGCTCCTACAATGAGCAGTTCTTC. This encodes CASSLYHSGGLSSYNEQFF.

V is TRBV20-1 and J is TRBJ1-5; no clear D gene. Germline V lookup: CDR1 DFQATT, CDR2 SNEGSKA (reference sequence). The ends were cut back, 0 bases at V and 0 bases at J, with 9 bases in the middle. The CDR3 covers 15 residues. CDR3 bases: TGCAGTGCTAGAGATCCGTTAGATAGCAATCAGCCCCAGCATTTT. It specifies CSARDPLDSNQPQHF.

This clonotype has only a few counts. DNA for the CDR3: TGTGCCAGCAGTTCTTCCGCGGGGCCCTATTTTTGCACCTTC. Translating it yields CASSSSAGPYFCTF. This sequence joins TRBV28 and TRBJ1-2, with D perhaps matching TRBD1 (5 bases). Looked up from germline, CDR1 is MDHEN and CDR2 is SYDVKM. Trimming removed 4 bases at V and 13 bases at J, with 22 bases between. This CDR3 spans 14 amino acids.

Here the CDR3 DNA reads TGCAGCGCACTAGCGGGAGTGGGGGAGCAGTACTTC. The encoded protein is CSALAGVGEQYF. The J gene is TRBJ2-7, the V gene TRBV29-1; TRBD2 agrees at 11 bases. Germline lookup yields CDR1 SQVTM and CDR2 ANQGSEA. V shed 7 bases and J 7 bases; nucleotides not matched to a gene: 6. The CDR3 is 12 amino acids.

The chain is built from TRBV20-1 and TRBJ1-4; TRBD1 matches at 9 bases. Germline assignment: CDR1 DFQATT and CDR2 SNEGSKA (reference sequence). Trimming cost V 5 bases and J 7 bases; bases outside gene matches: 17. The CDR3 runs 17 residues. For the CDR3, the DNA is TGCAGTGCTTTACTATTCCGGGACAGGGAAGATGGTGAAAAACTGTTTTTT. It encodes CSALLFRDREDGEKLFF.

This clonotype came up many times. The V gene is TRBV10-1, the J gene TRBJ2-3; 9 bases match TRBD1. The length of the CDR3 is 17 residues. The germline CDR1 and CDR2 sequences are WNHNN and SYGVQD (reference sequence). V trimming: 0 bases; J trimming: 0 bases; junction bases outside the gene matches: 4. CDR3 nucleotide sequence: TGCGCCAGCAGTGAGTCGGGACAGGGCCACAGCACAGATACGCAGTATTTT. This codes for CASSESGQGHSTDTQYF.

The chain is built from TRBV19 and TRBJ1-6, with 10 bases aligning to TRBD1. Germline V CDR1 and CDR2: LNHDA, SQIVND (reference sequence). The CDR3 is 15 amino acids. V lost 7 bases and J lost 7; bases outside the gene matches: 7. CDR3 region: CASKSGQGKNSPLHF. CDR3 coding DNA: TGTGCCAGTAAATCGGGACAGGGGAAGAATTCACCCCTCCACTTT.

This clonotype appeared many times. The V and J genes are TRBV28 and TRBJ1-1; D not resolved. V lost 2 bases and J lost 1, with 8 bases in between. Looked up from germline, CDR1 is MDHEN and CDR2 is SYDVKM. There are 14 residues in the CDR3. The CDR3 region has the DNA TGTGCCAGCAGTTTACTAGGACGGAACACTGAAGCTTTCTTT. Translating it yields CASSLLGRNTEAFF.

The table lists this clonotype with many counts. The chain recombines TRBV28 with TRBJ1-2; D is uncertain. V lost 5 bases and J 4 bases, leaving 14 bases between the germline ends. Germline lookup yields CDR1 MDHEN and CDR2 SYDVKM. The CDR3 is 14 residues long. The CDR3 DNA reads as TGTGCCAGCAGTCCAGGAACCTCCCGCTATGGCTACACCTTC. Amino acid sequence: CASSPGTSRYGYTF.

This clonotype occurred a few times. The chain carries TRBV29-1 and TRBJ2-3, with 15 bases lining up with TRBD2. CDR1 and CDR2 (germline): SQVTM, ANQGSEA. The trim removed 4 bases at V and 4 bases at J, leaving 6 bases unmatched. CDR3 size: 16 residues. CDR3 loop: CSVGAGLAGGSDTQYF. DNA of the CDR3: TGCAGCGTTGGGGCGGGACTAGCGGGAGGATCAGATACGCAGTATTTT.

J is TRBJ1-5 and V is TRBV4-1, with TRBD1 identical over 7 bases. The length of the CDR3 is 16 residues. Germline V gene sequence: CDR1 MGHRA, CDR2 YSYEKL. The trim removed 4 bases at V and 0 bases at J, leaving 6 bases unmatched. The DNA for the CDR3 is TGCGCCAGCAGCCTTCGGGACAGCAATAGCAATCAGCCCCAGCATTTT. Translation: CASSLRDSNSNQPQHF.